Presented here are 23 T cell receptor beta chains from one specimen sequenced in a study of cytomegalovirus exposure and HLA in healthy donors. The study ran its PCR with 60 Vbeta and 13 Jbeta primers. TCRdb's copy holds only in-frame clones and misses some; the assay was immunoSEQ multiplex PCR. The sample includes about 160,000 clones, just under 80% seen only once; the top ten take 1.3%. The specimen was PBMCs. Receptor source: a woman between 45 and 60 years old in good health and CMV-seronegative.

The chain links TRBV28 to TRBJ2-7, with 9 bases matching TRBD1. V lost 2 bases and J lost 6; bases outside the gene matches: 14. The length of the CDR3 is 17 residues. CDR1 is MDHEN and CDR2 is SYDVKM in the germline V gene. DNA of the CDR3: TGTGCCAGCAGTTTAATATCCCCCCACGACAGGGGGGGCGAGCAGTACTTC. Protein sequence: CASSLISPHDRGGEQYF.

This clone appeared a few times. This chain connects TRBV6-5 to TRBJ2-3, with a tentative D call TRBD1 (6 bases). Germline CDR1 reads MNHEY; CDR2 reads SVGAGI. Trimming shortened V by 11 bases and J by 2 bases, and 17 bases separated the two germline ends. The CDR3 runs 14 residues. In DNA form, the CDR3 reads TGTGCCGCCAAGAAGGGGGTACTCACAGATACGCAGTATTTT. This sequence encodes CAAKKGVLTDTQYF.

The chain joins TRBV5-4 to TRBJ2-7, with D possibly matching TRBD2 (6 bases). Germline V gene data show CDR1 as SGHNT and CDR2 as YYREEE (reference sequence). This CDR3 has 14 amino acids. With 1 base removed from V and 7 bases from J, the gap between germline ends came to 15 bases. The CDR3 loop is CASSLRARDWEQYF. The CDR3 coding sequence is TGTGCCAGCAGCTTGAGGGCGCGGGACTGGGAGCAGTACTTC.

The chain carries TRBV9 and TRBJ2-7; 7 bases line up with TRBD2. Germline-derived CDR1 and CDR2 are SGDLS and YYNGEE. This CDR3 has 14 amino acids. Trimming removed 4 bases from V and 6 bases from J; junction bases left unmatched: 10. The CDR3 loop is CASSPGWEGFEQYF. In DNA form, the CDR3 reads TGTGCCAGCAGCCCTGGGTGGGAGGGGTTCGAGCAGTACTTC.

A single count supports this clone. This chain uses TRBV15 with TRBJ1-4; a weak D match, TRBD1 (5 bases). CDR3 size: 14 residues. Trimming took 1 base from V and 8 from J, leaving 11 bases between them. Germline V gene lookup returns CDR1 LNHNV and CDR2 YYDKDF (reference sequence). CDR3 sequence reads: CATSRGQRFEKLFF. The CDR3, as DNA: TGTGCCACCAGCAGAGGACAGAGGTTCGAAAAACTGTTTTTT.

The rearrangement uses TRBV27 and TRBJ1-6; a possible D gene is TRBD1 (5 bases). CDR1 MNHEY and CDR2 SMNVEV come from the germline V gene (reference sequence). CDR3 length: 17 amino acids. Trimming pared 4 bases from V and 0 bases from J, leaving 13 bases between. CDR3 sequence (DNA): TGTGCCAGCAGTTCCTGGACATCGAGCTCCTATAATTCACCCCTCCACTTT. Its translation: CASSSWTSSSYNSPLHF.

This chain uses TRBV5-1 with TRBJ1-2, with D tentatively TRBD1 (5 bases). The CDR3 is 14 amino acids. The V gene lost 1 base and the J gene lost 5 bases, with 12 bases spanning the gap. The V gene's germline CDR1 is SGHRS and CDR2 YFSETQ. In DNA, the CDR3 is TGCGCCAGCAGCTTGTTGGGCAGGGAATATGGCTACACCTTC. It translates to CASSLLGREYGYTF. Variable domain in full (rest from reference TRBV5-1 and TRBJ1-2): KAGVTQTPRYLIKTRGQQVTLSCSPISGHRSVSWYQQTPGQGLQFLFEYFSETQRNKGNFPGRFSGRQFSNSRSEMNVSTLELGDSALYLCASSLLGREYGYTFGSGTRLTVV.

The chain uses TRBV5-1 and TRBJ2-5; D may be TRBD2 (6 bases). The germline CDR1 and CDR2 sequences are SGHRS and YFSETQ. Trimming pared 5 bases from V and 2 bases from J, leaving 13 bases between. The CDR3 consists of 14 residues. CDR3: CASRDRDFQETQYF. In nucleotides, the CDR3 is TGCGCCAGCAGAGACCGGGACTTTCAAGAGACCCAGTACTTC.

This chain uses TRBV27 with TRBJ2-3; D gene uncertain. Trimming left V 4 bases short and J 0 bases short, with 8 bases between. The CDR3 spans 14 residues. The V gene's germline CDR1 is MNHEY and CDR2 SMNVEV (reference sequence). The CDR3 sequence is CASSSLVSTDTQYF. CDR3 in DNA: TGTGCCAGCAGTTCACTGGTGAGCACAGATACGCAGTATTTT.

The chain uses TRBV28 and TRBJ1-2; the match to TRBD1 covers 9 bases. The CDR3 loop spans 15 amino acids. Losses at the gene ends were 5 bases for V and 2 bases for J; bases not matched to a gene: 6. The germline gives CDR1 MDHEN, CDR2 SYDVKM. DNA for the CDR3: TGTGCCAGCAGTGAGACCGGGACAGGGAACTATGGCTACACCTTC. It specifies CASSETGTGNYGYTF.

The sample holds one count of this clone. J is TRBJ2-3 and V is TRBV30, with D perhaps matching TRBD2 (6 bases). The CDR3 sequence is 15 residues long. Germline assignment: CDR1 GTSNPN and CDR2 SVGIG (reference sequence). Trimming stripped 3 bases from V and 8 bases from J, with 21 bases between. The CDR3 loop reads CAWRKWDLDVVTQYF. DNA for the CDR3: TGTGCCTGGAGGAAATGGGACTTAGATGTGGTTACGCAGTATTTT.

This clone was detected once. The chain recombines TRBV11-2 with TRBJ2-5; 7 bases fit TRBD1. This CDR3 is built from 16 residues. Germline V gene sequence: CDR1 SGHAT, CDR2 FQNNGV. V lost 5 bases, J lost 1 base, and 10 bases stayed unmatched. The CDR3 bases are TGTGCCAGCAGCGCCCGGACAGGAAGGGGCCAAGAGACCCAGTACTTC. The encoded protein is CASSARTGRGQETQYF. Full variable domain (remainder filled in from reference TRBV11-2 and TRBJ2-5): EAGVAQSPRYKIIEKRQSVAFWCNPISGHATLYWYQQILGQGPKLLIQFQNNGVVDDSQLPKDRFSAERLKGVDSTLKIQPAKLEDSAVYLCASSARTGRGQETQYFGPGTRLLVL.

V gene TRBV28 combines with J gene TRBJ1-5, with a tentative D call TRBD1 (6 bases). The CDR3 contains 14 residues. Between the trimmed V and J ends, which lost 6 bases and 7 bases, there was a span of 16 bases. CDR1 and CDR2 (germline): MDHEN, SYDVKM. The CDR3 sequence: CASSDPGGGQPQHF. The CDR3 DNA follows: TGTGCCAGCAGCGATCCTGGGGGCGGCCAGCCCCAGCATTTT.

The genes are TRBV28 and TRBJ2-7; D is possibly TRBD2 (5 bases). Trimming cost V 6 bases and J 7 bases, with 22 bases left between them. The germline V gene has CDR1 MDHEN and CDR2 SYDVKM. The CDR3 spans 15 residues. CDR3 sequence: CASSPSLRAGEEQYF. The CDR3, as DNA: TGTGCCAGCAGCCCCTCCCTTCGGGCGGGTGAAGAGCAGTACTTC. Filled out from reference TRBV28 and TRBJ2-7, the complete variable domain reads DVKVTQSSRYLVKRTGEKVFLECVQDMDHENMFWYRQDPGLGLRLIYFSYDVKMKEKGDIPEGYSVSREKKERFSLILESASTNQTSMYLCASSPSLRAGEEQYFGPGTRLTVT.

The CDR3 sequence is CASSQGLAGAQETQYF. The CDR3 region has the DNA TGCGCCAGCAGCCAAGGGCTAGCGGGGGCCCAAGAGACCCAGTACTTC. J is TRBJ2-5 and V is TRBV4-1; TRBD2 aligns across 10 bases. Per the germline V gene, CDR1 is MGHRA and CDR2 is YSYEKL. The CDR3 is 16 residues long. The V segment lost 1 base and the J segment 1 base; nucleotides outside the gene matches: 3.

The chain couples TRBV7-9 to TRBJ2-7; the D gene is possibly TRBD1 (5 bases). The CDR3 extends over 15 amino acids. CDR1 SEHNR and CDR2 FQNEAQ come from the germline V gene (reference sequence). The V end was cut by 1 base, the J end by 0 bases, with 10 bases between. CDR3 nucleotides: TGTGCCAGCAGCTTAGAGGGGCTGTACTCCTACGAGCAGTACTTC. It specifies CASSLEGLYSYEQYF.

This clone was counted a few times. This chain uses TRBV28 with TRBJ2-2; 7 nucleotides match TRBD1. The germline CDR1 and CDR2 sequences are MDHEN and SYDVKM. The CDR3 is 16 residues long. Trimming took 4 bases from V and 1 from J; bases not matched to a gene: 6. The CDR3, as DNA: TGTGCCAGCAGTTCGCCGGGACAGATGAACACCGGGGAGCTGTTTTTT. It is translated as CASSSPGQMNTGELFF.

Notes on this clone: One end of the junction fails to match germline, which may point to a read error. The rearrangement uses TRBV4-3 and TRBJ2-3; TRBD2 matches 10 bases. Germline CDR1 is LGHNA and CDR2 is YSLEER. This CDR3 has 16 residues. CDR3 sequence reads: CASSGRASGSRDTQYF. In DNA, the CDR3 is TGCGCCAGCAGCGGGAGGGCTAGCGGGAGCAGAGATACGCAGTATTTT.

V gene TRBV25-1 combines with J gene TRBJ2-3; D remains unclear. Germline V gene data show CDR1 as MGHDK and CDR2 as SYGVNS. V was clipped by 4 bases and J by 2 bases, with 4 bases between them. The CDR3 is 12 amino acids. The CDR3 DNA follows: TGTGCCAGCAGTGCCTACACAGATACGCAGTATTTT. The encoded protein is CASSAYTDTQYF.

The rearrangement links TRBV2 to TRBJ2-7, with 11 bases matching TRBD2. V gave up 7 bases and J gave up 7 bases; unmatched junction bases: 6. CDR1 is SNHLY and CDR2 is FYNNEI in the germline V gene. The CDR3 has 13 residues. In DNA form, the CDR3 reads TGTGCCAGCAATGCACTAGCGGGAGTTGAGCAGTACTTC. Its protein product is CASNALAGVEQYF. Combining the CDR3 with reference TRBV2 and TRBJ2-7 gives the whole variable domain EPEVTQTPSHQVTQMGQEVILRCVPISNHLYFYWYRQILGQKVEFLVSFYNNEISEKSEIFDDQFSVERPDGSNFTLKIRSTKLEDSAMYFCASNALAGVEQYFGPGTRLTVT.

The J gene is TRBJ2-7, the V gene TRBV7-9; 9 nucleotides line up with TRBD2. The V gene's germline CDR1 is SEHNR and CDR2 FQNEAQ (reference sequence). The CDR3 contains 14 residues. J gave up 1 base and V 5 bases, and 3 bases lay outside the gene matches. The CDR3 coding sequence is TGTGCCAGCAGCACGAGCGGGGGGTCCTACGAGCAGTACTTC. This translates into CASSTSGGSYEQYF. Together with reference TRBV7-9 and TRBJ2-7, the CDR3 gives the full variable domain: DTGVSQNPRHKITKRGQNVTFRCDPISEHNRLYWYRQTLGQGPEFLTYFQNEAQLEKSRLLSDRFSAERPKGSFSTLEIQRTEQGDSAMYLCASSTSGGSYEQYFGPGTRLTVT.

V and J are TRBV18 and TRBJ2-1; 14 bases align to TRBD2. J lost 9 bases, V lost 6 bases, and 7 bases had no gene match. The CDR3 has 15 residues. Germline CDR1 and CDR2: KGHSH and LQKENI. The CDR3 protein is CASSLTSGGASEQFF. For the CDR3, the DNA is TGTGCCAGCTCGTTGACTAGCGGGGGGGCGTCTGAGCAGTTCTTC. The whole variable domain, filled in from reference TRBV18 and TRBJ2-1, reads NAGVMQNPRHLVRRRGQEARLRCSPMKGHSHVYWYRQLPEEGLKFMVYLQKENIIDESGMPKERFSAEFPKEGPSILRIQQVVRGDSAAYFCASSLTSGGASEQFFGPGTRLTVL.

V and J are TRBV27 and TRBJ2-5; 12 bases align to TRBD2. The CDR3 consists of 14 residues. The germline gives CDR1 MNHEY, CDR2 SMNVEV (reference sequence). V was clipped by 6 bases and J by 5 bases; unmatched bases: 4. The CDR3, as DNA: TGTGCCAGCAGCCCCGGGACTAGCGGGGAGACCCAGTACTTC. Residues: CASSPGTSGETQYF.